The 16 T cell receptor beta chains given below trace back to one sample, sequenced in a study of blood T cell repertoires in COVID-19. The method was immunoSEQ multiplex PCR; TCRdb's version includes in-frame clones alone and lacks a portion of them. Seen here are 200,000 to 250,000 clones, around three quarters observed once, and the top ten hold less than 7%. Sequences were obtained from peripheral blood. These receptors all stem from a woman between 70 and 85 years old with acute or convalescent COVID-19.

This clone was detected once. The chain carries TRBV30 and TRBJ2-7; 8 bases map to TRBD2. Germline V CDR1 and CDR2: GTSNPN, SVGIG (reference sequence). The CDR3 sequence is 11 residues long. J gave up 4 bases and V 7 bases, and 3 bases lay outside the gene matches. The CDR3 protein is CASGTRYEQYF. The DNA for the CDR3 is TGTGCCTCCGGGACTAGGTACGAGCAGTACTTC.

This clone was counted only a few times. The chain uses TRBV19 and TRBJ2-7; 7 bases are shared with TRBD1. Germline V gene data show CDR1 as LNHDA and CDR2 as SQIVND (reference sequence). CDR3 length equals 15 residues. V shed 5 bases and J 2 bases; nucleotides not matched to a gene: 9. This CDR3 is CASSPRDSLTYEQYF. CDR3 in DNA: TGTGCCAGTAGTCCCCGGGACAGCCTCACCTACGAGCAGTACTTC.

This rearrangement joins TRBV27 to TRBJ2-7; D is unresolved. CDR3 size: 14 residues. V gave up 2 bases and J gave up 1 base, with 9 bases separating them. The V gene's germline CDR1 is MNHEY and CDR2 SMNVEV (reference sequence). CDR3 coding DNA: TGTGCCAGCAGTTTAAACATGCTGTCCTACGAGCAGTACTTC. Its protein is CASSLNMLSYEQYF.

This sequence joins TRBV6-5 and TRBJ2-3; D unclear. CDR1 is MNHEY and CDR2 is SVGAGI in the germline V gene. This CDR3 comprises 14 residues. The germline V and J ends were trimmed by 2 bases and 5 bases, with 11 bases remaining between them. The CDR3 sequence: CASSYGRNGDTQYF. The CDR3 region has the DNA TGTGCCAGCAGTTACGGCAGGAATGGAGATACGCAGTATTTT.

The chain has TRBV7-9 and TRBJ1-1; TRBD1 agrees at 7 bases. The junction had 5 bases not matched to a gene; V was cut back by 3 bases and J by 7 bases. Germline CDR1 SEHNR, CDR2 FQNEAQ (reference sequence). CDR3 length equals 13 residues. CDR3 in amino acids: CASSFQQGLEAFF. The CDR3 bases are TGTGCCAGCAGCTTCCAACAGGGGCTTGAAGCTTTCTTT.

V gene TRBV5-1 combines with J gene TRBJ1-1, with no clear D. V lost 2 bases and J 2 bases, leaving 7 bases between the germline ends. CDR1 and CDR2 from the germline V gene are SGHRS and YFSETQ. The CDR3 has 13 amino acids. The CDR3 DNA reads TGCGCCAGCAGCTTAAGAGGCAACACTGAAGCTTTCTTT. This sequence encodes CASSLRGNTEAFF.

The V and J genes are TRBV19 and TRBJ2-1, with 12 bases matching TRBD2. Trimming cost V 5 bases and J 7 bases; bases outside gene matches: 15. This CDR3 region has 18 residues. Germline CDR1 and CDR2: LNHDA and SQIVND (reference sequence). As DNA, the CDR3 is TGTGCCAGTAGTCTGAGGGGCGCTAGCGGGAGGGCGGAAAATGAGCAGTTCTTC. Translation gives CASSLRGASGRAENEQFF.

This clone appeared once. The DNA for the CDR3 is TGTGCCAGCAGCCCGAGGGCCCAGACCGGGGAGCTGTTTTTT. This gives the protein CASSPRAQTGELFF. The chain combines TRBV6-5 with TRBJ2-2, with a possible D match to TRBD2 (5 bases). This CDR3 is built from 14 residues. Germline CDR1 MNHEY, CDR2 SVGAGI. V gave up 6 bases and J gave up 5 bases, with 13 bases separating them.

This chain links TRBV3-1 (or the pseudogene TRBV3-2) with TRBJ2-1, with 8 bases matching TRBD2. In germline, CDR1 is LGHDT, CDR2 YNNKEL (reference sequence). The J segment lost 3 bases and the V segment lost 1 base, leaving 5 bases of the junction unmatched. The CDR3 loop spans 16 amino acids. The CDR3 protein is CASSQVAGGYYNEQFF. The DNA for the CDR3 is TGTGCCAGCAGCCAAGTTGCGGGAGGATACTACAATGAGCAGTTCTTC.

The rearrangement uses TRBV18 and TRBJ2-5; 10 bases are shared with TRBD1. CDR3 size: 17 residues. Germline V gene lookup returns CDR1 KGHSH and CDR2 LQKENI. V shed 2 bases, J shed 5 bases, and the junction held 11 bases outside the gene matches. This chain's CDR3 is CASSPVLPTGGWETQYF. CDR3 bases: TGTGCCAGCTCACCAGTCTTACCGACAGGGGGCTGGGAGACCCAGTACTTC.

The genes are TRBV27 and TRBJ2-5; D ambiguous. The germline V and J ends were trimmed by 8 bases and 5 bases, with 9 bases remaining between them. There are 11 residues in the CDR3. The germline V gene has CDR1 MNHEY and CDR2 SMNVEV (reference sequence). The CDR3 is CASPPRETQYF. The DNA for the CDR3 is TGTGCCAGCCCCCCGAGGGAGACCCAGTACTTC.

Regarding this clone: Other DNA variants within this sample encode the same CDR3. The rearrangement uses TRBV18 and TRBJ1-1, with D perhaps matching TRBD1 (6 bases). There are 14 residues in the CDR3. Germline V gives CDR1 KGHSH, CDR2 LQKENI. Between the trimmed V and J ends, which lost 3 bases and 0 bases, there was a span of 8 bases. The CDR3 loop reads CASSPDRMNTEAFF. CDR3 DNA: TGTGCCAGCTCACCCGACAGGATGAACACTGAAGCTTTCTTT.

This chain joins TRBV24-1 and TRBJ1-1; a possible D gene is TRBD1 (5 bases). With 0 bases removed from V and 9 bases from J, the gap between germline ends came to 7 bases. The CDR3 is 12 amino acids. Germline V gene data show CDR1 as KGHDR and CDR2 as SFDVKD. CDR3 nucleotides: TGTGCCACCAGTGATTTGCAGGGTAAAGCTTTCTTT. It translates to CATSDLQGKAFF.

This clone appeared a few times. The chain carries TRBV29-1 and TRBJ2-2, with 7 positions matching TRBD1. The germline gives CDR1 SQVTM, CDR2 ANQGSEA. The CDR3 extends over 13 amino acids. V lost 4 bases and J lost 3; bases outside the gene matches: 2. The CDR3 sequence: CSVVGGDTGELFF. In DNA, the CDR3 is TGCAGCGTTGTAGGGGGCGACACCGGGGAGCTGTTTTTT.

The gene calls are TRBV24-1 and TRBJ2-7; unclear D gene. Germline V gene sequence: CDR1 KGHDR, CDR2 SFDVKD. The CDR3 runs to 12 residues. Trimming stripped 3 bases from V and 3 bases from J, with 5 bases between. CDR3 DNA: TGTGCCACCAGTGATGATAGCTACGAGCAGTACTTC. Translated: CATSDDSYEQYF.

The chain has TRBV19 and TRBJ1-3, with D maybe TRBD1 (6 bases). The germline gives CDR1 LNHDA, CDR2 SQIVND (reference sequence). The CDR3 contains 14 residues. V lost 10 bases and J lost 1, with 14 bases in between. The CDR3 reads CATRQDLSGNTIYF. Here the CDR3 DNA reads TGTGCCACCAGACAGGACTTATCTGGAAACACCATATATTTT.